The source of this TCR beta chain is a study of T cell repertoires in cytomegalovirus infection. One entry per CDR3 protein, called by TCRdb with MiXCR from the reads. The profile shows 200,000 to 250,000 distinct CDR3 sequences, roughly two fifths of them singletons. CDR3 size: 14 residues. Trimming took 1 base from V and 4 from J, leaving 7 bases between them. The germline V gene encodes CDR1 SEHNR and CDR2 FQNEAQ (reference sequence). In this sample, this clonotype turned up a few times. Its antigen is currently unknown. Sequencing used CD8+ T cells from cultured PBMCs, obtained from culture after CMV antigen stimulation. The genes are TRBV7-9 and TRBJ2-2, with D uncertain. The sequence came from a human donor in good health (CMV status not recorded). Some clones in this sample may be carry-over from other donors' samples. CDR3 in DNA: TGTGCCAGCAGCTTAGTTGGTGCCACCGGGGAGCTGTTTTTT. It codes for CASSLVGATGELFF.